These T cell receptor beta chains were read from a single sample in a study of cytomegalovirus exposure and HLA in healthy donors. Clones were sequenced by immunoSEQ multiplex PCR, and TCRdb holds only the in-frame ones, with some missing. The data show more than 75,000 clones, roughly 77% seen once. Sequencing used PBMCs. Receptor source: a woman aged 40-49 years in good health and CMV-seropositive. Both conserved end residues are part of each CDR3. The order of the fields is clone size, D gene, J gene, V gene, CDR3 DNA, CDR3 protein. A D gene is named only where the DNA matches it firmly. Only some rows state a clone size, as once, few, many or a class for expanded clones.

>-|-|TRBJ2-7|TRBV7-2
TGTGCCAGCAGCATCGAGGACTCCTACGAGCAGTACTTC
CASSIEDSYEQYF
>-|TRBD1|TRBJ1-5|TRBV9
TGTGCCAGCAGCGCCACGGGACAGTCCAATCAGCCCCAGCATTTT
CASSATGQSNQPQHF
>-|TRBD1|TRBJ1-3|TRBV5-1
TGCGCCAGCAGCCTAACTGGGACAGGCTCTGGAAACACCATATATTTT
CASSLTGTGSGNTIYF
>-|-|TRBJ1-1|TRBV5-1
TGCGCCAGCAGCTCTTACGGGGGGAGGACTGAAGCTTTCTTT
CASSSYGGRTEAFF
>-|TRBD2|TRBJ2-7|TRBV28
TGTGCCAGCAGGACTAGCGGGAGGTACGAGCAGTACTTC
CASRTSGRYEQYF
>-|TRBD2|TRBJ2-7|TRBV5-4
TGTGCCAGCAGCTTGGCCGGGGAGGGCTCCGTCTCCTACGAGCAGTACTTC
CASSLAGEGSVSYEQYF
>-|-|TRBJ2-3|TRBV28
TGTGCCAGCAGTTTGGGGGGGGCAAAAGATACGCAGTATTTT
CASSLGGAKDTQYF
>-|TRBD1|TRBJ2-7|TRBV18
TGTGCCAGCTCCTTCCGGGACAGGGTGCTCGACGAGCAGTACTTC
CASSFRDRVLDEQYF
>-|-|TRBJ2-7|TRBV4-3
TGCGCCAGCAGCCAAGTAGGGGACACCTCCTACGAGCAGTACTTC
CASSQVGDTSYEQYF
>-|-|TRBJ2-1|TRBV5-4
TGTGCCAGCAGCTTAAGCGAGTACAATGAGCAGTTCTTC
CASSLSEYNEQFF
>-|-|TRBJ1-2|TRBV7-9
TGTGCCAGCAGCTTACAGGGAAACCGGGACTATGGCTACACCTTC
CASSLQGNRDYGYTF
>once|TRBD2|TRBJ2-3|TRBV5-1
TGCGCCAGCAGCTATGGACTAGCGGCCCTAGATACGCAGTATTTT
CASSYGLAALDTQYF
>few|TRBD1|TRBJ2-5|TRBV28
TGTGCCAGCAGTTTCGAACCCGGGACAGGGGAGAGGATTCAAGAGACCCAGTACTTC
CASSFEPGTGERIQETQYF
>-|-|TRBJ1-1|TRBV10-2
TGCGCCAGCAGTCTAGGAAACACTGAAGCTTTCTTT
CASSLGNTEAFF
>once|-|TRBJ2-7|TRBV7-9
TGTGCCAGCAGCCCCCACTACGAGCAGTACTTC
CASSPHYEQYF
>-|-|TRBJ2-3|TRBV27
TGTGCCAGCAGTTACGTTACTAGCACAGATACGCAGTATTTT
CASSYVTSTDTQYF
>-|TRBD1|TRBJ1-1|TRBV29-1
TGCAGCGTAAACAGGGGGCTCCTGGGCCTGAACACTGAAGCTTTCTTT
CSVNRGLLGLNTEAFF
>few|TRBD1|TRBJ2-7|TRBV18
TGTGCCAGCTCACCTAGGGGGCCAGGCGAGCAGTACTTC
CASSPRGPGEQYF
>once|TRBD1|TRBJ1-2|TRBV5-8
TGTGCCAGCAGCCAGGAATTGACAGGGGGAAGCTACACCTTC
CASSQELTGGSYTF
>-|-|TRBJ2-7|TRBV11-3
TGTGCCAGCAGCTTAGCAGCGGCTGGTGAGCAGTACTTC
CASSLAAAGEQYF
>-|TRBD1|TRBJ1-1|TRBV5-6
TGTGCCAGCAGCTTGACAGGGGCCCGCACTGAAGCTTTCTTT
CASSLTGARTEAFF
>-|-|TRBJ1-3|TRBV15
TGTGCCACCAGCAGAGATTTTCCATCCTCTGGAAACACCATATATTTT
CATSRDFPSSGNTIYF
>-|-|TRBJ2-1|TRBV28
TGTGCCAGCTCAATACTGGCGATAAGGGGCTTTTCCCACAATGAGCAGTTCTTC
CASSILAIRGFSHNEQFF
>-|-|TRBJ2-1|TRBV9
TGTGCCAGCAGCGTAGGCCCGACGGGGGGCGGGACACGCTACAATGAGCAGTTCTTC
CASSVGPTGGGTRYNEQFF
>-|-|TRBJ1-4|TRBV7-2
TGTGCCAGCAGCTTAGCCCCGACTGCTAATGAAAAACTGTTTTTT
CASSLAPTANEKLFF
>-|TRBD2|TRBJ2-1|TRBV30
TGTGCCTGGGGCGCCTTAGGGAGGGCCTACAATGAGCAGTTCTTC
CAWGALGRAYNEQFF
>-|-|TRBJ2-1|TRBV2
TGTGCCAGCAGTGAAGCGAGAAGCGTCAATGAGCAGTTCTTC
CASSEARSVNEQFF
>once|TRBD1|TRBJ2-7|TRBV6-4
TGTGCCAGCCCTCAGCCGGGACAGGGAACCTACGAGCAGTACTTC
CASPQPGQGTYEQYF
>-|TRBD2|TRBJ2-4|TRBV7-9
TGTGCCAGCAGCTTAGGTCTAGCGGGAGGGACCAAAAACATTCAGTACTTC
CASSLGLAGGTKNIQYF
>-|-|TRBJ1-2|TRBV5-1
TGCGCCAGCAGCGATGACAGTCTCTATGGCTACACCTTC
CASSDDSLYGYTF
>-|-|TRBJ1-4|TRBV6-5
TGTGCCAGCGCCCTTGGGGGGGCGACTAATGAAAAACTGTTTTTT
CASALGGATNEKLFF
>-|-|TRBJ1-1|TRBV28
TGTGCCAGCAGTTTATTCGGGGGGTGGGCTGAAGCTTTCTTT
CASSLFGGWAEAFF
>-|-|TRBJ1-2|TRBV19
TGTGCCAGTAGTACCCGGGGGTCTAACTATGGCTACACCTTC
CASSTRGSNYGYTF
>few|TRBD2|TRBJ2-1|TRBV19
TGTGCCAGTAGTACCATCCGGGAGGCGGGGAATGAGCAGTTCTTC
CASSTIREAGNEQFF
>-|-|TRBJ2-7|TRBV27
TGTGCCAGCAGTAAGACGGCGGTCTACGAGCAGTACTTC
CASSKTAVYEQYF
>-|-|TRBJ2-7|TRBV1
TGCACCAGCAGCCAAAGTTTCGTTCAACGGGATCCACCCTACGAGCAGTACTTC
CTSSQSFVQRDPPYEQYF
>-|TRBD2|TRBJ2-5|TRBV4-1
TGCGCCAGCAGCCAAGACCTAGCGGAAGAGACCCAGTACTTC
CASSQDLAEETQYF
>-|-|TRBJ1-1|TRBV11-3
TGTGCCAGCAGCTTAGAGGGCCGAGCGAACACTGAAGCTTTCTTT
CASSLEGRANTEAFF
>-|-|TRBJ1-5|TRBV27
TGTGCCAGCAGTTTTGGAGGGAATCAGCCCCAGCATTTT
CASSFGGNQPQHF
>-|TRBD1|TRBJ1-1|TRBV19
TGTGCCAGTAGTATCCGGGACAGGGGCACTGAAGCTTTCTTT
CASSIRDRGTEAFF